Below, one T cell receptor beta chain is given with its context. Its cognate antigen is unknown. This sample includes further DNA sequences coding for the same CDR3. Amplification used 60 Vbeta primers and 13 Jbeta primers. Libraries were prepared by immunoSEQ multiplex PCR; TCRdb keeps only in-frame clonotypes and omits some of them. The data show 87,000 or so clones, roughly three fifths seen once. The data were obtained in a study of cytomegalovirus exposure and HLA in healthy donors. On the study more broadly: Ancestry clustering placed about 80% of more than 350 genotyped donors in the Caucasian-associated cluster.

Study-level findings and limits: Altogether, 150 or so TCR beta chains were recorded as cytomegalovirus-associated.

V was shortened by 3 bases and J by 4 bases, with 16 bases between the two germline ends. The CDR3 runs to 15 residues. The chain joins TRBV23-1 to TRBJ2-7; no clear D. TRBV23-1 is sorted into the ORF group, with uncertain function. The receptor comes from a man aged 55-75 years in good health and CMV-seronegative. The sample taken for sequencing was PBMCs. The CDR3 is CASSHYKDTAYEQYF. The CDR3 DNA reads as TGCGCCAGCAGTCATTACAAAGACACGGCATACGAGCAGTACTTC.